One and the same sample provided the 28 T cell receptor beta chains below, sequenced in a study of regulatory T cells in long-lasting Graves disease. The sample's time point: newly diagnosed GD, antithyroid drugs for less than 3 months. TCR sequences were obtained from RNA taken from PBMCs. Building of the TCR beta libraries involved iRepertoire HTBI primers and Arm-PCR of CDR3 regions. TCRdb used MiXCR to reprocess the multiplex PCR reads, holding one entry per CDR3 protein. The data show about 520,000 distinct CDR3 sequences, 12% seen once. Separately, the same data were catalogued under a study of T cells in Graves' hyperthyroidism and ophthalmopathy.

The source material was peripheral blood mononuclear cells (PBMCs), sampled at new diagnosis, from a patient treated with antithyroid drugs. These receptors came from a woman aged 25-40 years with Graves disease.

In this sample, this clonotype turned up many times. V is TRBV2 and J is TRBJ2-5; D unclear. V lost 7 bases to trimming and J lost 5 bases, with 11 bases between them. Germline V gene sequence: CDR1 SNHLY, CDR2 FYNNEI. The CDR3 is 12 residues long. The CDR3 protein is CASNPGSETQYF. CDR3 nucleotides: TGTGCCAGCAATCCGGGTTCGGAGACCCAGTACTTC.

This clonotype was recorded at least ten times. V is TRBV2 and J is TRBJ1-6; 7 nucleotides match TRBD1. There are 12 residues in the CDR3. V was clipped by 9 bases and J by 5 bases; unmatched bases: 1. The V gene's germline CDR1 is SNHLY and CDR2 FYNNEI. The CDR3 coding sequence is TGTGCCAGTACAGGGGATAATTCACCCCTCCACTTT. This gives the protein CASTGDNSPLHF. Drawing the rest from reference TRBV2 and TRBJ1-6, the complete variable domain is EPEVTQTPSHQVTQMGQEVILRCVPISNHLYFYWYRQILGQKVEFLVSFYNNEISEKSEIFDDQFSVERPDGSNFTLKIRSTKLEDSAMYFCASTGDNSPLHFGNGTRLTVT.

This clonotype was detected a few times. CDR3 DNA sequence: TGTGCCAGCAGTTGGGGGACGCACAATCAGCCCCAGCATTTT. It is translated as CASSWGTHNQPQHF. The chain links TRBV6-2 or TRBV6-3 to TRBJ1-5; tentatively, D is TRBD1 (5 bases). The CDR3 sequence is 14 residues long. Trimming stripped 4 bases from V and 3 bases from J, with 10 bases between. Germline V gene lookup returns CDR1 MNHEY and CDR2 SVGEGT.

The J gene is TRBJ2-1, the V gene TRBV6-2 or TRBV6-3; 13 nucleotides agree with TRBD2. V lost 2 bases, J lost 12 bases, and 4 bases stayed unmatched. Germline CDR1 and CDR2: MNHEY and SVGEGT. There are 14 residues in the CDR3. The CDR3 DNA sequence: TGTGCCAGCAGTTACCGAAGACTAGCGGGAGGGCAGTTCTTC. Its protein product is CASSYRRLAGGQFF.

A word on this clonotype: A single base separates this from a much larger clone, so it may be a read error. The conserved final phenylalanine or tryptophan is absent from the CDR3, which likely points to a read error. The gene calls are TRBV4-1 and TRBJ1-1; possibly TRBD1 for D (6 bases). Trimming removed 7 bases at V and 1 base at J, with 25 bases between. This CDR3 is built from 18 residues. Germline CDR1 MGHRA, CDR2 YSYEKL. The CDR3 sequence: CASTQEGGFEVGNTEAFS. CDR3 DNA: TGCGCCAGCACTCAAGAAGGGGGGTTTGAGGTCGGGAACACTGAAGCTTTCTCT.

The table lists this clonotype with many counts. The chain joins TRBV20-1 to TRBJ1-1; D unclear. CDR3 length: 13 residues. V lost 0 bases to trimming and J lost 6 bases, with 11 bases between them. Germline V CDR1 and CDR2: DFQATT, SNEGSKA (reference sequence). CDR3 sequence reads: CSARDRLSSEAFF. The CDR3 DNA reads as TGCAGTGCTAGAGATCGCTTGTCCTCTGAAGCTTTCTTT.

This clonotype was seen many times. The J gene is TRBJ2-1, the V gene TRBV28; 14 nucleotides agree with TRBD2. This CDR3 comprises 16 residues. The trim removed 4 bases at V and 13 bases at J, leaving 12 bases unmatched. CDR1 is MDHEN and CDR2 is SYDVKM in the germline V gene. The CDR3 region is CASSSGRTGTSGGQFF. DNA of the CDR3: TGTGCCAGCAGTTCGGGACGGACCGGGACTAGCGGGGGACAGTTCTTC.

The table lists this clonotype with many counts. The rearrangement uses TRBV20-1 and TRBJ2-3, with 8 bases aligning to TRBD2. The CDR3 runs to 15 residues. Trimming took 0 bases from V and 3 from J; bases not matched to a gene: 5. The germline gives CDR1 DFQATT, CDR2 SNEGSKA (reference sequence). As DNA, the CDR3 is TGCAGTGCTAGAGATCCCGGACTAGCAACAGATACGCAGTATTTT. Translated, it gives CSARDPGLATDTQYF.

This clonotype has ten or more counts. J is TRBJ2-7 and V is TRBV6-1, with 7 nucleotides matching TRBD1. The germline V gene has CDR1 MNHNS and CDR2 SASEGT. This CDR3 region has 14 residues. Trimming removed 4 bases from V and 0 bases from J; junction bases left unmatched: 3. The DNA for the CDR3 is TGTGCCAGCAGTGCCAGGACAGGCTCCTACGAGCAGTACTTC. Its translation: CASSARTGSYEQYF.

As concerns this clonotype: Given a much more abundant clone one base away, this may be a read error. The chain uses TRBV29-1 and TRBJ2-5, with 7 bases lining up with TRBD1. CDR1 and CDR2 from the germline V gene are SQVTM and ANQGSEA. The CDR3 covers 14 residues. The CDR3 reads CSVQGGSGQEAQYF. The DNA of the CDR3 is TGCAGCGTCCAAGGGGGCAGCGGCCAAGAGGCCCAGTACTTC.

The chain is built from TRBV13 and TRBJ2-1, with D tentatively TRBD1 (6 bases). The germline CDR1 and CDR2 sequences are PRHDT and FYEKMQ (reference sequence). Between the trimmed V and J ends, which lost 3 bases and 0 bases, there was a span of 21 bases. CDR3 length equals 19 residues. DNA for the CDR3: TGTGCCAGCAGCTTTACGGACAGTTCTATAGGGGGCTCCTACAATGAGCAGTTCTTC. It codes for CASSFTDSSIGGSYNEQFF.

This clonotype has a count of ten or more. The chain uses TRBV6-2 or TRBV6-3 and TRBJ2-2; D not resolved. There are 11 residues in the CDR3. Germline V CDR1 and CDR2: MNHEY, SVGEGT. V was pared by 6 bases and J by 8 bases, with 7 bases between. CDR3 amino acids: CASSSFGELFF. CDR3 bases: TGTGCCAGCAGCTCCTTTGGGGAGCTGTTTTTT.

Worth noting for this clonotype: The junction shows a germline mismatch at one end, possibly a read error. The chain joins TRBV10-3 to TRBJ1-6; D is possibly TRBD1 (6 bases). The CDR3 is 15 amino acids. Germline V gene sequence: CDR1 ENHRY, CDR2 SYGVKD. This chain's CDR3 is CAISEGGGNNPPLHF. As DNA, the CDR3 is TGTGCCATCAGTGAGGGAGGGGGAAATAATCCACCCCTCCACTTT.

The DNA of the CDR3 is TGCGCCAGCAGCTTGAAGCGACAGAACTCGTGGACCGGGGAGCTGTTTTTT. This sequence encodes CASSLKRQNSWTGELFF. This sequence joins TRBV5-1 and TRBJ2-2, with TRBD1 as a possible D gene (5 bases). Looked up from germline, CDR1 is SGHRS and CDR2 is YFSETQ. The V and J ends lost 1 base and 5 bases respectively, with 18 bases between them. The CDR3 loop spans 17 amino acids.

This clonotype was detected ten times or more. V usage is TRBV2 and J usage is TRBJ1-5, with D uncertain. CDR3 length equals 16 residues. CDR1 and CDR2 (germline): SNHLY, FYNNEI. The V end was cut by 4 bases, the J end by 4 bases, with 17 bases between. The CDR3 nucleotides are TGTGCCAGCAGTGGACATCGGAAGGAGCTAAATCAGCCCCAGCATTTT. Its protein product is CASSGHRKELNQPQHF.

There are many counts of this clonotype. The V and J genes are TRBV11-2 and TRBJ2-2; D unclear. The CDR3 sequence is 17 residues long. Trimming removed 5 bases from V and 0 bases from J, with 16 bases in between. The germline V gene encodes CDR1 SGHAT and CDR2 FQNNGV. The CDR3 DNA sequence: TGTGCCAGCAGCCATTGGGTCGGCTTCTCGAACACCGGGGAGCTGTTTTTT. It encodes CASSHWVGFSNTGELFF.

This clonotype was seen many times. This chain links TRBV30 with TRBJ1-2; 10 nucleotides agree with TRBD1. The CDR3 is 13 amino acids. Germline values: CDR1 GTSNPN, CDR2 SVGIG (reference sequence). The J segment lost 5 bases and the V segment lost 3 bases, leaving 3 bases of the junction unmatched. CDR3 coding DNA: TGTGCCTGGAGCTTGGACAGGGGGTATGGCTACACCTTC. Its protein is CAWSLDRGYGYTF.

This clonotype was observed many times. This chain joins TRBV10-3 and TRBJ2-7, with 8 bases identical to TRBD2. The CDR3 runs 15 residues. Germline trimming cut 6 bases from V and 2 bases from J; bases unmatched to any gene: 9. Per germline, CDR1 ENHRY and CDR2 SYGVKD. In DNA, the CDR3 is TGTGCCATCAGCCCTTCACTAGCGGCCGCCTACGAGCAGTACTTC. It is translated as CAISPSLAAAYEQYF.

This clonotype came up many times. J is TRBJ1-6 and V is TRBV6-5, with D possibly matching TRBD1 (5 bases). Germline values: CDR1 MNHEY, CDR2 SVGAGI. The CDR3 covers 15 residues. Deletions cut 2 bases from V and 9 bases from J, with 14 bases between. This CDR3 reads CASSYRDARSSPLHF. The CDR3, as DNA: TGTGCCAGCAGTTACCGGGACGCCCGTAGTTCACCCCTCCACTTT.

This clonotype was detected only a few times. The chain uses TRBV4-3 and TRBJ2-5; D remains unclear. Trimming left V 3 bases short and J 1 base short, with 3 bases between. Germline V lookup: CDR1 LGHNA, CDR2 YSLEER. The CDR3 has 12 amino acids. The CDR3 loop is CASSQAQETQYF. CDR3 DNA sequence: TGCGCCAGCAGCCAGGCCCAAGAGACCCAGTACTTC.

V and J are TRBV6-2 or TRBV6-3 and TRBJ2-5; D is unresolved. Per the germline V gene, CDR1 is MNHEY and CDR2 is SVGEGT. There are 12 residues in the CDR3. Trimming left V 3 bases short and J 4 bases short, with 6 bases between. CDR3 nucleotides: TGTGCCAGCAGTTATGTTCCAGAGACCCAGTACTTC. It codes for CASSYVPETQYF.

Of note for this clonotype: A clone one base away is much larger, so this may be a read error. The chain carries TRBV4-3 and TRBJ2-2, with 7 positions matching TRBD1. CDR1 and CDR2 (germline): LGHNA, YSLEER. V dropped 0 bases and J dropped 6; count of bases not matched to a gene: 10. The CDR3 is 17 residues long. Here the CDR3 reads CASSQDLPGQLAGELFF. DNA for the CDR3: TGCGCCAGCAGCCAAGACCTACCGGGACAGCTGGCCGGGGAGCTGTTTTTT.

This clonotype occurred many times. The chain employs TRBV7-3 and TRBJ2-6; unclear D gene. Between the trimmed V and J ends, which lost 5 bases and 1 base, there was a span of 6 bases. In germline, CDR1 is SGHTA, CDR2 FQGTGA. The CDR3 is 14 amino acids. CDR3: CASSLQSGANVLTF. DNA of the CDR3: TGTGCCAGCAGCCTACAATCTGGGGCCAACGTCCTGACTTTC.

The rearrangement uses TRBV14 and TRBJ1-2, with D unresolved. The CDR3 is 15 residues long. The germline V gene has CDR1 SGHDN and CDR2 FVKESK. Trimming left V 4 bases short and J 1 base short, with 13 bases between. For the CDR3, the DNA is TGTGCCAGCAGCCCGAAACGTCTGGGTAACTATGGCTACACCTTC. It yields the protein CASSPKRLGNYGYTF.

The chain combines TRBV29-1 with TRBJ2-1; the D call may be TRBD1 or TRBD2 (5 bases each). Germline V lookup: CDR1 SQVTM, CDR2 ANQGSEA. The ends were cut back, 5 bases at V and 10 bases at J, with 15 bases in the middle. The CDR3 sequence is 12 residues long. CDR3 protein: CSVSGLGREQFF. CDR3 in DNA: TGCAGCGTTTCTGGACTGGGACGGGAGCAGTTCTTC.

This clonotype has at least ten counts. The CDR3: CASSLRWSSGNTIYF. CDR3 nucleotides: TGTGCCAGCAGCTTAAGATGGAGCTCTGGAAACACCATATATTTT. J is TRBJ1-3 and V is TRBV7-2; D gene unclear. The CDR3 length is 15 residues. The V gene lost 2 bases and the J gene lost 0 bases, with 8 bases spanning the gap. The germline CDR1 and CDR2 sequences are SGHTA and FQGNSA. The whole variable domain, remainder taken from reference TRBV7-2 and TRBJ1-3, is GAGVSQSPSNKVTEKGKDVELRCDPISGHTALYWYRQSLGQGLEFLIYFQGNSAPDKSGLPSDRFSAERTGGSVSTLTIQRTQQEDSAVYLCASSLRWSSGNTIYFGEGSWLTVV.

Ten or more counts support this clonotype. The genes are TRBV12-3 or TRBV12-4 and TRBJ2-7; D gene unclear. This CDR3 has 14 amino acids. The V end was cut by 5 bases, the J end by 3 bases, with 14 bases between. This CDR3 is CASSRQAGVYEQYF. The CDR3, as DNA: TGTGCCAGCAGTCGGCAGGCTGGTGTCTACGAGCAGTACTTC.

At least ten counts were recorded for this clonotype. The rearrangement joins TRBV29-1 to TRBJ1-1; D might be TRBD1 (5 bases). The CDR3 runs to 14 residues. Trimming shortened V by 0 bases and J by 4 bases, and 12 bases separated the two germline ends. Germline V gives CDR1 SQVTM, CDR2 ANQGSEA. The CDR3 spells CSVEDSGAGTEAFF. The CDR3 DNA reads TGCAGCGTTGAAGATTCCGGGGCAGGCACTGAAGCTTTCTTT. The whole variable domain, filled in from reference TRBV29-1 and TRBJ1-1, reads SAVISQKPSRDICQRGTSLTIQCQVDSQVTMMFWYRQQPGQSLTLIATANQGSEATYESGFVIDKFPISRPNLTFSTLTVSNMSPEDSSIYLCSVEDSGAGTEAFFGQGTRLTVV.